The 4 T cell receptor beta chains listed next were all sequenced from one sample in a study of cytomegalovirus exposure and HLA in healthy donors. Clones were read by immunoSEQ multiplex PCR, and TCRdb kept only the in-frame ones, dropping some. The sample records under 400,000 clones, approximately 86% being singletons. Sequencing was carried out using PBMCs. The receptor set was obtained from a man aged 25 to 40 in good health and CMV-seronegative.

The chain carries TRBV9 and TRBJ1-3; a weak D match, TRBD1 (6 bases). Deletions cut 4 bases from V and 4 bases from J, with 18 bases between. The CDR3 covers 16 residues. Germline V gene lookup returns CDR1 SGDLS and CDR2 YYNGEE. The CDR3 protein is CASSTHRDVVGNTIYF. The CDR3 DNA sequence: TGTGCCAGCAGCACCCACAGGGATGTCGTAGGAAACACCATATATTTT.

The CDR3 region is CASSPTGGEGYTF. The CDR3 bases are TGCGCCAGCAGCCCGACAGGGGGTGAGGGCTACACCTTC. This chain uses TRBV5-1 with TRBJ1-2, with TRBD1 matching 9 bases. Per the germline V gene, CDR1 is SGHRS and CDR2 is YFSETQ. This CDR3 region has 13 residues. V gave up 4 bases and J gave up 8 bases; unmatched junction bases: 6.

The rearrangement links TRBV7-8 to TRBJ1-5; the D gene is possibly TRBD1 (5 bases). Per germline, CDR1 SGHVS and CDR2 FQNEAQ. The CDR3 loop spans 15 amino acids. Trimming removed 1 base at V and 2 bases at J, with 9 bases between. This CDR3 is CASSLVGGGNQPQHF. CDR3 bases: TGTGCCAGCAGCTTAGTAGGAGGGGGCAATCAGCCCCAGCATTTT.

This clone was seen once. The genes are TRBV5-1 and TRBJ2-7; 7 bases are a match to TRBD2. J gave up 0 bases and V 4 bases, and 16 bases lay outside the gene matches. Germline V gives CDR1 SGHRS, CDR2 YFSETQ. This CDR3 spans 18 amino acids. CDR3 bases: TGCGCCAGCAGCCTGGGGAAGGGACTACACTTGCACTCCTACGAGCAGTACTTC. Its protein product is CASSLGKGLHLHSYEQYF.